Each of the 27 T cell receptor beta chains below was sequenced from the same sample in a study of T cells in Graves' hyperthyroidism and ophthalmopathy. Regions amplified from RNA transcripts were the TCR beta CDR3 regions. Carried out on the TCR CDR3, a first-round RT-PCR used the HTBI primer set. TCRdb re-analysed the multiplex PCR reads in MiXCR, keeping a single row per CDR3 protein. The sample holds about 600,000 distinct CDR3 sequences, roughly 15% seen once. The sample was blood. These receptors all stem from a woman aged 40 to 49 with Graves' ophthalmopathy.

This clonotype was counted between two and nine times. The chain links TRBV9 to TRBJ2-5, with 10 nucleotides matching TRBD1. The CDR3 is 14 residues long. CDR1 is SGDLS and CDR2 is YYNGEE in the germline V gene. With V trimmed by 4 bases and J by 1 base, 1 base remained unmatched. CDR3 sequence reads: CASSRTGGQETQYF. For the CDR3, the DNA is TGTGCCAGCAGCCGGACAGGGGGCCAAGAGACCCAGTACTTC.

This clonotype came up a few times. This chain uses TRBV5-1 with TRBJ1-1; D gene ambiguous. CDR1 and CDR2 (germline): SGHRS, YFSETQ. V was shortened by 0 bases and J by 10 bases, with 16 bases between the two germline ends. CDR3 length: 14 residues. CDR3 DNA sequence: TGCGCCAGCAGCTTGGATAGAAACCCGGTGCTAGCTTTCTTT. It specifies CASSLDRNPVLAFF.

This clonotype was seen a few times. The chain uses TRBV20-1 and TRBJ2-1, with 10 bases identical to TRBD2. From germline, CDR1 is DFQATT and CDR2 SNEGSKA (reference sequence). The CDR3 consists of 13 residues. V shed 4 bases and J 8 bases; nucleotides not matched to a gene: 5. CDR3 sequence (DNA): TGCAGTGCTAAGCGGGGGGGCTGGGATGAGCAGTTCTTC. It is translated as CSAKRGGWDEQFF.

This clonotype appeared a few times. The rearrangement uses TRBV6-6 and TRBJ2-6; maybe TRBD1 (5 bases). The CDR3 sequence is 16 residues long. Trimming pared 0 bases from V and 4 bases from J, leaving 10 bases between. Looked up from germline, CDR1 is MNHNY and CDR2 is SVGAGI (reference sequence). CDR3 residues: CASSYSAGSGANVLTF. The CDR3 DNA follows: TGTGCCAGCAGTTACTCGGCAGGGTCCGGGGCCAACGTCCTGACTTTC.

The sample holds many counts of this clonotype. The rearrangement links TRBV27 to TRBJ2-5, with 7 bases identical to TRBD2. CDR1 is MNHEY and CDR2 is SMNVEV in the germline V gene (reference sequence). With V trimmed by 2 bases and J by 5 bases, 5 bases remained unmatched. The length of the CDR3 is 14 residues. The CDR3 DNA reads TGTGCCAGCAGTTTAGCGGGAGTTAGGGAGACCCAGTACTTC. It translates to CASSLAGVRETQYF.

This clonotype was seen at least ten times. The chain recombines TRBV4-2 with TRBJ2-7; 10 bases map to TRBD2. Trimming at V came to 3 bases and at J to 3 bases, leaving 5 bases not matched to a gene. This CDR3 is built from 15 residues. Germline CDR1 is LGHNA and CDR2 is YNFKEQ. CDR3 loop: CASSQASGSNYEQYF. CDR3 DNA sequence: TGTGCCAGCAGCCAGGCTAGCGGGAGCAACTACGAGCAGTACTTC.

This clonotype has just a few counts. CDR3: CAWAMGGMYNEQFF. The CDR3 coding sequence is TGTGCCTGGGCGATGGGGGGGATGTACAATGAGCAGTTCTTC. The genes are TRBV30 and TRBJ2-1, with 7 positions matching TRBD2. Germline values: CDR1 GTSNPN, CDR2 SVGIG (reference sequence). The CDR3 has 14 amino acids. The J segment lost 4 bases and the V segment lost 5 bases, leaving 8 bases of the junction unmatched.

The gene calls are TRBV6-1 and TRBJ1-5; TRBD1 is a possible D gene (5 bases). V lost 6 bases to trimming and J lost 6 bases, with 9 bases between them. Per germline, CDR1 MNHNS and CDR2 SASEGT. The CDR3 spans 12 residues. In nucleotides, the CDR3 is TGTGCCAGCAGGCGGGGGAGTCAGCCCCAGCATTTT. Amino acid sequence: CASRRGSQPQHF.

This clonotype was recorded at least ten times. This sequence joins TRBV7-9 and TRBJ1-2; D not certain. The CDR3 runs to 13 residues. Trimming stripped 5 bases from V and 3 bases from J, with 10 bases between. Germline V CDR1 and CDR2: SEHNR, FQNEAQ (reference sequence). The CDR3 is CASSQDGDYGYTF. The CDR3 nucleotides are TGTGCCAGCAGCCAAGACGGTGACTATGGCTACACCTTC.

The chain uses TRBV28 and TRBJ2-4; TRBD2 agrees at 11 bases. The length of the CDR3 is 13 residues. Germline loops: CDR1 MDHEN, CDR2 SYDVKM. With V trimmed by 4 bases and J by 7 bases, 0 bases remained unmatched. CDR3 residues: CASSWTSGNIQYF. In DNA form, the CDR3 reads TGTGCCAGCAGTTGGACTAGCGGGAACATTCAGTACTTC.

This clonotype showed up many times. The rearrangement uses TRBV2 and TRBJ1-2; D remains ambiguous. The CDR3 extends over 14 amino acids. V was pared by 3 bases and J by 8 bases, with 16 bases between. Germline values: CDR1 SNHLY, CDR2 FYNNEI. In DNA form, the CDR3 reads TGTGCCAGCAGTGAGTGGAGGGATCGGTGGGGCTACACCTTC. It codes for CASSEWRDRWGYTF. The full variable domain, in which reference TRBV2 and TRBJ1-2 provide the parts outside the CDR3, is EPEVTQTPSHQVTQMGQEVILRCVPISNHLYFYWYRQILGQKVEFLVSFYNNEISEKSEIFDDQFSVERPDGSNFTLKIRSTKLEDSAMYFCASSEWRDRWGYTFGSGTRLTVV.

This clonotype showed up many times. The chain is built from TRBV12-3 or TRBV12-4 and TRBJ2-5, with 8 bases aligning to TRBD1. CDR3 size: 13 residues. The V gene end was trimmed by 5 bases and the J gene end by 1 base; junction bases not matched to a gene: 0. The CDR3 region is CASSGTGQETQYF. CDR3 in DNA: TGTGCCAGCAGTGGGACAGGCCAAGAGACCCAGTACTTC.

This clonotype showed up many times. The chain carries TRBV7-3 and TRBJ2-7, with 7 bases matching TRBD1. The CDR3 sequence is 13 residues long. CDR1 is SGHTA and CDR2 is FQGTGA in the germline V gene. V dropped 5 bases and J dropped 6; count of bases not matched to a gene: 7. The CDR3 sequence is CASSPRQGGEQYF. The CDR3 bases are TGTGCCAGCAGCCCGAGACAGGGTGGCGAGCAGTACTTC.

This clonotype was recorded many times. The chain couples TRBV28 to TRBJ1-1, with 7 bases identical to TRBD1. Germline lookup yields CDR1 MDHEN and CDR2 SYDVKM. J lost 0 bases, V lost 5 bases, and 3 bases had no gene match. This CDR3 comprises 14 residues. CDR3 bases: TGTGCCAGCAGTACGGGACAGATGAACACTGAAGCTTTCTTT. Encoded protein: CASSTGQMNTEAFF.

About this clonotype itself: A much larger clone differs from this one at a single base, so this may be a read error. The rearrangement joins TRBV11-2 to TRBJ2-1; TRBD1 is a possible D gene (5 bases). CDR3 size: 16 residues. Per germline, CDR1 SGHAT and CDR2 FQNNGV. The germline V and J ends were trimmed by 5 bases and 0 bases, with 14 bases remaining between them. CDR3: CASSPPRGGSYNEQFF. CDR3 DNA sequence: TGTGCCAGCAGCCCCCCAAGGGGCGGCTCCTACAATGAGCAGTTCTTC.

This clonotype appeared many times. This rearrangement joins TRBV19 to TRBJ2-1; D may match TRBD1 or TRBD2 (5 bases each). V dropped 5 bases and J dropped 8 bases, with 16 bases sitting between them. The CDR3 consists of 14 residues. Germline V gene lookup returns CDR1 LNHDA and CDR2 SQIVND (reference sequence). The CDR3 nucleotides read TGTGCCAGTAGTCGACAGACGGAGAGGGATGAGCAGTTCTTC. Translation: CASSRQTERDEQFF.

This clonotype was seen many times. The rearrangement uses TRBV28 and TRBJ1-2; D is unclear. V shed 6 bases and J shed 0 bases, with 8 bases lying between them. This CDR3 contains 13 residues. CDR1 and CDR2 from the germline V gene are MDHEN and SYDVKM. DNA for the CDR3: TGTGCCAGCAGACAAAGAGCTAACTATGGCTACACCTTC. It is translated as CASRQRANYGYTF.

CDR3 sequence reads: CASSSYLGTSGRAGSTDTQYF. The CDR3 nucleotides are TGTGCCAGCAGTTCCTACCTCGGGACTAGCGGGAGGGCAGGGTCGACAGATACGCAGTATTTT. This chain joins TRBV12-3 or TRBV12-4 and TRBJ2-3, with 16 bases lining up with TRBD2. The V gene end was trimmed by 4 bases and the J gene end by 3 bases; junction bases not matched to a gene: 16. The CDR3 is 21 amino acids.

Regarding this clonotype: This sequence may be a read error, since a much larger clone differs from it by one base. The chain combines TRBV5-5 with TRBJ2-1; maybe TRBD2 (6 bases). The length of the CDR3 is 14 residues. The V end was cut by 4 bases, the J end by 6 bases, with 14 bases between. Germline V gene sequence: CDR1 SGHKS, CDR2 YYEKEE (reference sequence). The CDR3 loop is CASSLRRGSNEQFF. The CDR3 DNA sequence: TGTGCCAGCAGCCTGCGTCGGGGGAGCAATGAGCAGTTCTTC.

This clonotype was detected many times. V usage is TRBV28 and J usage is TRBJ2-3; perhaps TRBD2 as D (6 bases). Germline values: CDR1 MDHEN, CDR2 SYDVKM. This CDR3 comprises 13 residues. Trimming pared 7 bases from V and 4 bases from J, leaving 12 bases between. CDR3 coding DNA: TGTGCCAGCATTAGCGGTCCCCCAGATACGCAGTATTTT. Residues: CASISGPPDTQYF. Full variable domain (rest looked up from reference TRBV28 and TRBJ2-3): DVKVTQSSRYLVKRTGEKVFLECVQDMDHENMFWYRQDPGLGLRLIYFSYDVKMKEKGDIPEGYSVSREKKERFSLILESASTNQTSMYLCASISGPPDTQYFGPGTRLTVL.

The sample holds many counts of this clonotype. This sequence joins TRBV20-1 and TRBJ2-7; a weak D match, TRBD2 (6 bases). The CDR3 loop spans 15 amino acids. The V gene's germline CDR1 is DFQATT and CDR2 SNEGSKA (reference sequence). V was cut by 1 base and J by 1 base, with 14 bases left in between. The CDR3 region has the DNA TGCAGTGCTAGAGCGGGACTCCGCGGATCCTACGAGCAGTACTTC. Its translation is CSARAGLRGSYEQYF.

There are a few counts of this clonotype. The gene calls are TRBV6-1 and TRBJ2-7, with D tentatively TRBD1 (5 bases). CDR1 is MNHNS and CDR2 is SASEGT in the germline V gene. CDR3 size: 13 residues. V lost 5 bases and J 2 bases, leaving 10 bases between the germline ends. For the CDR3, the DNA is TGTGCCAGCAGTCAGGGATATGCCTACGAGCAGTACTTC. This codes for CASSQGYAYEQYF.

V and J are TRBV10-3 and TRBJ2-3, with D uncertain. The CDR3 runs to 12 residues. Germline V gene sequence: CDR1 ENHRY, CDR2 SYGVKD. Trimming stripped 2 bases from V and 8 bases from J, with 8 bases between. The CDR3 protein is CAISEGISTQYF. The CDR3 DNA reads as TGTGCCATCAGTGAGGGGATAAGTACGCAGTATTTT.

This clonotype appeared many times. V and J are TRBV27 and TRBJ2-3; 10 nucleotides align to TRBD2. Germline V CDR1 and CDR2: MNHEY, SMNVEV (reference sequence). This CDR3 spans 16 amino acids. J lost 2 bases, V lost 6 bases, and 8 bases had no gene match. The CDR3 bases are TGTGCCAGCAGATATGTGACTAGCGGGCCCACAGATACGCAGTATTTT. Protein sequence: CASRYVTSGPTDTQYF.

CDR3 in amino acids: CASSRWAQHF. The CDR3 region has the DNA TGTGCCAGCAGTCGTTGGGCCCAGCATTTT. The rearrangement uses TRBV28 and TRBJ1-5, with D uncertain. Germline CDR1 MDHEN, CDR2 SYDVKM. The CDR3 covers 10 residues. Trimming left V 5 bases short and J 11 bases short, with 7 bases between.

The sample holds many counts of this clonotype. The chain couples TRBV2 to TRBJ2-3; TRBD2 matches 12 bases. Trimming at V came to 6 bases and at J to 3 bases, leaving 4 bases not matched to a gene. Germline CDR1 SNHLY, CDR2 FYNNEI. The CDR3 totals 15 residues. CDR3 DNA sequence: TGTGCCAGCAGCACCGGGACTAGCGGGACAGATACGCAGTATTTT. Translating gives CASSTGTSGTDTQYF.

Only a few counts were recorded for this clonotype. The rearrangement uses TRBV7-9 and TRBJ2-1; TRBD2 aligns across 13 bases. Looked up from germline, CDR1 is SEHNR and CDR2 is FQNEAQ (reference sequence). The CDR3 runs 16 residues. Trimming cost V 5 bases and J 7 bases; bases outside gene matches: 8. This CDR3 reads CASSDGLAGVKNEQFF. CDR3 coding DNA: TGTGCCAGCAGCGATGGACTAGCGGGAGTGAAAAATGAGCAGTTCTTC. The full variable domain, its missing parts supplied by reference TRBV7-9 and TRBJ2-1, is DTGVSQNPRHKITKRGQNVTFRCDPISEHNRLYWYRQTLGQGPEFLTYFQNEAQLEKSRLLSDRFSAERPKGSFSTLEIQRTEQGDSAMYLCASSDGLAGVKNEQFFGPGTRLTVL.